A single sample is the source of the 4 T cell receptor beta chains below, sequenced in a study of T cell responses to AZD1222 COVID-19 vaccine (dated by TCRdb to the early 2020s). The library came from the immunoSEQ multiplex PCR assay. TCRdb mirrors the immuneACCESS table, restricted to in-frame sequences. Some clones are absent from its copies; in checked studies, under half trace to an unresolved V gene, and the reason for the others is unknown. For this sample there are under 150,000 clones; roughly 92% appear just once. Roughly 10% of the sample is held by the ten biggest clonotypes. The time point label of this sample denotes: about 28 days (+/-7) after the second vaccine dose. The sample consisted of peripheral blood, taken 28 days after the second AZD1222 dose. These receptors were taken from an adult who received the AZD1222 COVID-19 vaccine.

The rearrangement links TRBV19 to TRBJ2-7, with D perhaps matching TRBD1 (5 bases). Germline values: CDR1 LNHDA, CDR2 SQIVND (reference sequence). The CDR3 has 14 residues. V gave up 1 base and J gave up 3 bases, with 10 bases separating them. CDR3 amino acids: CASSIGGQGYEQYF. The CDR3, as DNA: TGTGCCAGTAGTATAGGAGGCCAGGGCTACGAGCAGTACTTC.

The V call is TRBV7-2, the J call TRBJ1-3, with D possibly TRBD1 on 5 matching bases. V lost 6 bases, J lost 1 base, and 16 bases lay in between. Germline CDR1 reads SGHTA; CDR2 reads FQGNSA. The CDR3 extends over 16 amino acids. In nucleotides, the CDR3 is TGTGCCAGCAGGGGGACCGGCGGTGTGTCTGGAAACACCATATATTTT. This translates into CASRGTGGVSGNTIYF.

The chain links TRBV7-9 to TRBJ1-3; perhaps TRBD1 as D (5 bases). The germline V gene has CDR1 SEHNR and CDR2 FQNEAQ (reference sequence). The CDR3 runs to 13 residues. Trimming cost V 3 bases and J 3 bases, with 6 bases left between them. The CDR3 sequence: CASSLTVGNTIYF. DNA of the CDR3: TGTGCCAGCAGCTTGACAGTTGGAAACACCATATATTTT.

V is TRBV7-9 and J is TRBJ2-7; no definite D call. Germline V lookup: CDR1 SEHNR, CDR2 FQNEAQ (reference sequence). The V end lost 3 bases, the J end lost 0 bases, and 9 bases lay between the germline ends. The CDR3 extends over 14 amino acids. The CDR3 loop is CASSFEASSYEQYF. The CDR3, as DNA: TGTGCCAGCAGCTTTGAGGCGAGCTCCTACGAGCAGTACTTC.